Listed below are T cell receptor beta chains from one sample, sequenced in a study of vaccination effects on CD4 cells after COVID-19. Libraries were prepared by immunoSEQ multiplex PCR; TCRdb keeps only in-frame clonotypes and omits some of them. Among roughly 45,000 clones listed, approximately 81% were seen once. No antigens are known for them. Sequencing used CD4+ T cells from PBMCs cultured with a peptide pool, obtained before COVID-19 vaccination. These receptors originate from a human donor who had a prior SARS-CoV-2 infection. The CDR3 runs from the conserved cysteine through the conserved F or W. D genes are given only for firm matches. The listing skips clone size in some rows; elsewhere it reads once, few, many or a size class.

clone_size,j_call,v_call,d_call,cdr3_aa,cdr3_nt
NA,TRBJ1-2,TRBV11-3,NA,CASSPTGLGNYGYTF,TGTGCCAGCAGTCCCACAGGTTTGGGGAACTATGGCTACACCTTC
NA,TRBJ2-1,TRBV5-6,TRBD2,CASSIKRGGRNEQFF,TGTGCCAGCAGCATCAAGCGGGGGGGCCGAAATGAGCAGTTCTTC
NA,TRBJ2-2,TRBV9,NA,CASSVDYRTGELFF,TGTGCCAGCAGCGTAGATTACCGAACCGGGGAGCTGTTTTTT
NA,TRBJ2-7,TRBV7-2,NA,CASSLAFGGNYEQYF,TGTGCCAGCAGCTTAGCGTTCGGAGGAAACTACGAGCAGTACTTC
NA,TRBJ2-5,TRBV18,TRBD2,CASSPPSGAQETQYF,TGTGCCAGCTCACCCCCTAGCGGGGCCCAAGAGACCCAGTACTTC
NA,TRBJ2-6,TRBV18,TRBD1,CASSPRGGQGAPGANVLTF,TGTGCCAGCTCACCACGTGGGGGACAGGGAGCTCCTGGGGCCAACGTCCTGACTTTC
NA,TRBJ2-7,TRBV29-1,TRBD1,CSVRTGGSIYEQYF,TGCAGCGTTAGGACAGGGGGTTCAATCTACGAGCAGTACTTC
NA,TRBJ2-5,TRBV13,NA,CASSLASGTLRETQYF,TGTGCCAGCAGCTTAGCCTCCGGGACACTACGGGAGACCCAGTACTTC
NA,TRBJ1-2,TRBV18,NA,CASSPARQSYGYTF,TGTGCCAGCTCACCAGCAAGACAGAGCTATGGCTACACCTTC
few,TRBJ2-7,TRBV5-6,NA,CASSYGTHSYEQYF,TGTGCCAGCAGCTATGGGACGCACTCCTACGAGCAGTACTTC
NA,TRBJ1-2,TRBV6-5,NA,CASSYGQRTDGYTF,TGTGCCAGCAGTTACGGGCAGAGGACAGATGGCTACACCTTC